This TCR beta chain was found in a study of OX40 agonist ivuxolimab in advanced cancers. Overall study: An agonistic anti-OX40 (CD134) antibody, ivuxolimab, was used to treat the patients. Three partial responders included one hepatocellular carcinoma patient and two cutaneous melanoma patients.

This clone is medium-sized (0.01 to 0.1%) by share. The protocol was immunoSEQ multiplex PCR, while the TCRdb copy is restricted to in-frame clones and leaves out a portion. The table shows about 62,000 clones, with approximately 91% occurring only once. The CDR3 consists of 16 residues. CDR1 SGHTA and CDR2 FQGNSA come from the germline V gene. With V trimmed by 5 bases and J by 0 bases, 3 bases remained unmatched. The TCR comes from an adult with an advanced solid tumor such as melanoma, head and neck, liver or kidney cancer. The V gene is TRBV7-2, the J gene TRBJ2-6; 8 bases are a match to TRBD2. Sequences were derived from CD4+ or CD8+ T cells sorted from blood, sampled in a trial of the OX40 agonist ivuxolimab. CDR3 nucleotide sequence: TGTGCCAGCAGCCAGAGCGGGGGCTCTGGGGCCAACGTCCTGACTTTC. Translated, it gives CASSQSGGSGANVLTF.